This TCR beta chain was recovered during a study of shared clonotypes between healthy human individuals. Approximately 30,000 T cell genomes (about 0.2 ug DNA) went into each sorted-subset replicate. Repertoires were generated with immunoSEQ multiplex PCR, while TCRdb's copy carries only in-frame clones and drops some. The sample yields roughly 700,000 clones, less than 95% seen once. The CDR3 is 15 amino acids. The germline CDR1 and CDR2 sequences are LNHDA and SQIVND (reference sequence). The J segment lost 1 base and the V segment lost 7 bases, leaving 10 bases of the junction unmatched. The specimen was memory CD8+ T cells from PBMCs. Subset given: CD45RO+ cells pooled with CCR7-negative TemRA cells. The chain couples TRBV19 to TRBJ2-7, with TRBD1 matching over 7 bases. The clonotype was recovered from a man aged 18 to 29 in good health. Some clones in this sample may be carry-over from other donors' samples. The CDR3 region is CASTATGDGSYEQYF. In nucleotides, the CDR3 is TGTGCCAGTACAGCCACAGGGGACGGATCCTACGAGCAGTACTTC. Based on the CDR3 plus reference TRBV19 and TRBJ2-7, the full variable domain is DGGITQSPKYLFRKEGQNVTLSCEQNLNHDAMYWYRQDPGQGLRLIYYSQIVNDFQKGDIAEGYSVSREKKESFPLTVTSAQKNPTAFYLCASTATGDGSYEQYFGPGTRLTVT.